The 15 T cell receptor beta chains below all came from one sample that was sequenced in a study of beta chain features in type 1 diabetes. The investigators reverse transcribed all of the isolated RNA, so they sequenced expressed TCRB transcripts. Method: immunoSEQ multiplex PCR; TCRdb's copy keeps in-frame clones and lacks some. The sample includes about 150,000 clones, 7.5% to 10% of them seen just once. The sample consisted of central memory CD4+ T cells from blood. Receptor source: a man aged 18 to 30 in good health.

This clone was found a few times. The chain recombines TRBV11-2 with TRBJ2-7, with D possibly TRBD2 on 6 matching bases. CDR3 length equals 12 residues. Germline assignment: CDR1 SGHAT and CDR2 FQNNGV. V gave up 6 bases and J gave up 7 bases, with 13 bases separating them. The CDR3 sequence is CASRGAGREQYF. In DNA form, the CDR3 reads TGTGCCAGCAGAGGGGCGGGGAGGGAGCAGTACTTC. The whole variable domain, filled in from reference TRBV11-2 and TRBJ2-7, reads EAGVAQSPRYKIIEKRQSVAFWCNPISGHATLYWYQQILGQGPKLLIQFQNNGVVDDSQLPKDRFSAERLKGVDSTLKIQPAKLEDSAVYLCASRGAGREQYFGPGTRLTVT.

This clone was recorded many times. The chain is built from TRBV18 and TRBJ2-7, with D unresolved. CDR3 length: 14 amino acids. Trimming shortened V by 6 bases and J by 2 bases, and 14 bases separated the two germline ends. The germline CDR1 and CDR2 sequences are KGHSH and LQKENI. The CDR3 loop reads CASSRGDLTYEQYF. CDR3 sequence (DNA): TGTGCCAGCTCGAGAGGTGACTTGACCTACGAGCAGTACTTC. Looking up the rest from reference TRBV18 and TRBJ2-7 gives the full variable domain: NAGVMQNPRHLVRRRGQEARLRCSPMKGHSHVYWYRQLPEEGLKFMVYLQKENIIDESGMPKERFSAEFPKEGPSILRIQQVVRGDSAAYFCASSRGDLTYEQYFGPGTRLTVT.

The CDR3 nucleotides read TGTGCCAGCAGCCCTCGGACTAGCGCGAGCACAGATACGCAGTATTTT. Translation: CASSPRTSASTDTQYF. The V call is TRBV7-8, the J call TRBJ2-3; 9 bases are shared with TRBD2. Germline V gives CDR1 SGHVS, CDR2 FQNEAQ. With V trimmed by 5 bases and J by 0 bases, 6 bases remained unmatched. This CDR3 spans 16 amino acids.

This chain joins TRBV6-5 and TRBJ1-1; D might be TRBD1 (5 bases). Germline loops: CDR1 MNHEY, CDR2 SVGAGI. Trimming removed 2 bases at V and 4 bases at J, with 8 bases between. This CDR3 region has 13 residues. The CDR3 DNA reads TGTGCCAGCAGTTACGGGGGGAGCACTGAAGCTTTCTTT. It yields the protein CASSYGGSTEAFF.

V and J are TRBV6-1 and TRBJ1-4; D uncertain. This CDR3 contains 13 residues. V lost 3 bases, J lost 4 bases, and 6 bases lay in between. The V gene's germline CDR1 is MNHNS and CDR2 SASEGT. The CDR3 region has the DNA TGTGCCAGCAGTGACAGATTTAATGAAAAACTGTTTTTT. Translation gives CASSDRFNEKLFF.

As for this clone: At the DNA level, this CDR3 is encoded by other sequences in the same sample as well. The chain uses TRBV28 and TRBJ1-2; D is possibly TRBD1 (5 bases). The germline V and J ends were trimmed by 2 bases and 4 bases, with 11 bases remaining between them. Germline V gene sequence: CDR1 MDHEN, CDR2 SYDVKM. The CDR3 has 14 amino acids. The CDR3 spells CASSLGQGFYGYTF. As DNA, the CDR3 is TGTGCCAGCAGTTTAGGCCAGGGATTCTATGGCTACACCTTC.

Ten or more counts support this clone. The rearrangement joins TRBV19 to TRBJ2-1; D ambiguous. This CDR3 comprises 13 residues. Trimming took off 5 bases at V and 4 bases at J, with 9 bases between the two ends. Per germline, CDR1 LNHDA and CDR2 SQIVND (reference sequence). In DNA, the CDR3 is TGTGCCAGTAGTCCCCGACTGTACAATGAGCAGTTCTTC. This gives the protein CASSPRLYNEQFF.

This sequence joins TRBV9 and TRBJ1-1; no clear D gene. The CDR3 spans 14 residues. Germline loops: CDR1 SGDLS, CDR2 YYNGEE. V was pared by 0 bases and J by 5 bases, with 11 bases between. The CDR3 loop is CASSVVTARTEAFF. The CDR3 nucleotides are TGTGCCAGCAGCGTAGTAACGGCGCGGACTGAAGCTTTCTTT.

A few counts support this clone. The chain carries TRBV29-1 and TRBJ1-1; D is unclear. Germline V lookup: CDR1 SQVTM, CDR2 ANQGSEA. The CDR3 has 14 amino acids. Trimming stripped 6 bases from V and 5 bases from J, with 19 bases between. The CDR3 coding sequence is TGCAGCGTCTGCCCCGTGGCAGTATGGACTGAAGCTTTCTTT. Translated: CSVCPVAVWTEAFF.

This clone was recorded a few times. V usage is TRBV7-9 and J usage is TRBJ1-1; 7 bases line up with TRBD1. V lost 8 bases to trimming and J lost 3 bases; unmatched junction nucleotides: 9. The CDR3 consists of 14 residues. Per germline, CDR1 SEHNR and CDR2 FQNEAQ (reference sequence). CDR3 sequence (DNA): TGTGCCAGCTCGGAACAGGGGCGGTACACTGAAGCTTTCTTT. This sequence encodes CASSEQGRYTEAFF.

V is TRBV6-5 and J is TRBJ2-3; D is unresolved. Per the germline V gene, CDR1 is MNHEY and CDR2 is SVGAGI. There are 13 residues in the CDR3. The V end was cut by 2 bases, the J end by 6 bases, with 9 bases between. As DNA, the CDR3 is TGTGCCAGCAGTTACCTACTCACGGATACGCAGTATTTT. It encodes CASSYLLTDTQYF.

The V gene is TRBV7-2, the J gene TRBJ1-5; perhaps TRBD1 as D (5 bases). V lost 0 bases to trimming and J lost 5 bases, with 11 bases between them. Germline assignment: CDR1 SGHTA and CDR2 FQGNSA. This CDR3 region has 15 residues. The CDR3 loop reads CASSLAQGLDQPQHF. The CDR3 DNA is TGTGCCAGCAGCTTAGCCCAGGGATTGGATCAGCCCCAGCATTTT.

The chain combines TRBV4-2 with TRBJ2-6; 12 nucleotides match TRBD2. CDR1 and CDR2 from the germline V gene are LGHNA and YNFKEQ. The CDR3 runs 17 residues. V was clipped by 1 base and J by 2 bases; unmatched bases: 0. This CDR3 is CASSQGLAGAGANVLTF. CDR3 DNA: TGTGCCAGCAGCCAAGGACTAGCGGGGGCTGGGGCCAACGTCCTGACTTTC.

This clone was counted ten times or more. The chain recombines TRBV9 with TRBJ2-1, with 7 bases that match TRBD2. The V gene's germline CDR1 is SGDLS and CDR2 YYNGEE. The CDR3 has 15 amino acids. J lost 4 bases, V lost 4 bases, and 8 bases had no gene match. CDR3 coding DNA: TGTGCCAGCAGCCGCGTAAGCGGGGAATACAATGAGCAGTTCTTC. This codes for CASSRVSGEYNEQFF.

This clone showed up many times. CDR3 protein: CASSFSSAGGLQFF. The DNA of the CDR3 is TGTGCCAGCAGTTTCTCTTCGGCGGGGGGGCTGCAGTTCTTC. The V gene is TRBV28, the J gene TRBJ2-1, with 9 bases aligning to TRBD2. The J segment lost 12 bases and the V segment lost 3 bases, leaving 9 bases of the junction unmatched. Per the germline V gene, CDR1 is MDHEN and CDR2 is SYDVKM. CDR3 length: 14 amino acids.